A selection of T cell receptor beta chains follows, all from one sample in a study of blood T cell repertoires in COVID-19. Sequencing was performed with immunoSEQ multiplex PCR; in TCRdb, only in-frame clones are kept and a portion is missing. This sample yields 150,000 to 200,000 clones, of which 86% are seen a single time; around 7% belongs to the top ten. Source material: peripheral blood. The receptors come from a woman aged 80 or older in a cohort sampled during active or convalescent COVID-19. CDR3s leave out the opening cysteine and the closing phenylalanine or tryptophan.

v_call cdr3_aa
TRBV18 ASSPVQGDGAF
TRBV2 ASSKRAGRTDTQY
TRBV10-2 ASSSSTDTQY
TRBV19 ASSIVRSDQPQH
TRBV4-3 ASSQRTSGADTQY
TRBV5-4 ASRGLAGARTDTQY
TRBV3-1/TRBV3-2 ASSHGLREDTQY
TRBV18 ASSPDSNQPQH
TRBV19 ASTRLADNNEQF
TRBV27 ASSPLRDSEQF
TRBV27 ASREDRTSPEAF
TRBV4-1 ASSQPTGANYGYT
TRBV4-2 ASSPQGTAGGELF
TRBV11-3 ASSSSTTSGGDTGELF
TRBV20-1 SASWGGGLGTGELF
TRBV5-1 ASSLRTGGDTGELF
TRBV6-5 ASSSHGQGAGSPLH
TRBV19 ASSTGDRYNQPQH
TRBV2 ASRRGPDTQY
TRBV11-2 ASSALLAKQETQY
TRBV15 ATSTDWTHIQY
TRBV9 ASSVALYSPLH